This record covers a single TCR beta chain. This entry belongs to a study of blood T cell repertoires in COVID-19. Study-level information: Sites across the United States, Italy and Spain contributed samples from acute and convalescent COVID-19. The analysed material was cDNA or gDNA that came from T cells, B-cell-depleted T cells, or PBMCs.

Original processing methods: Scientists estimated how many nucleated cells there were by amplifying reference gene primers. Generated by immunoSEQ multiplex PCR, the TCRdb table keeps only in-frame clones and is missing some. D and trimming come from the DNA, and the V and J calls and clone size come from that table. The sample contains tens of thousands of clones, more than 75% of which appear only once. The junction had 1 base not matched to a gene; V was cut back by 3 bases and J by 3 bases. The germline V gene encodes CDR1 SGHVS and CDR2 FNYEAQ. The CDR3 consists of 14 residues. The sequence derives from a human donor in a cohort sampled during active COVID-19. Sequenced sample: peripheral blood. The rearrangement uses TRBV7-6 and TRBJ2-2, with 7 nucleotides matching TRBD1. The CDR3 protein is CASSFTGDTGELFF. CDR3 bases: TGTGCCAGCAGCTTCACAGGGGACACCGGGGAGCTGTTTTTT.